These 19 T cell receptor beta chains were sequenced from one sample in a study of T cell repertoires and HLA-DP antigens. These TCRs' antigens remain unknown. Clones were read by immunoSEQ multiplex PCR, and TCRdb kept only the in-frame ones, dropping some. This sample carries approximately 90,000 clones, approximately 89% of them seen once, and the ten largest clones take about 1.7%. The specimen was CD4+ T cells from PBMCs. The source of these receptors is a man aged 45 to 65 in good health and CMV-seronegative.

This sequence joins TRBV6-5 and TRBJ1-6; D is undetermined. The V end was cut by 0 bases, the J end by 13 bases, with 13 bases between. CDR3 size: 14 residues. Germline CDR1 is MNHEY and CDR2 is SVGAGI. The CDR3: CASSYSQYVAPLHF. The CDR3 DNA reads TGTGCCAGCAGTTACTCCCAGTACGTGGCTCCCCTCCACTTT.

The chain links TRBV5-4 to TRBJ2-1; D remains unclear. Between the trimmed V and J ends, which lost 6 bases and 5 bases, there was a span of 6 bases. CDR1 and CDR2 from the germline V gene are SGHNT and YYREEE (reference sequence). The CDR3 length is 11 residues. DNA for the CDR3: TGTGCCAGCAAAAGGGACAATGAGCAGTTCTTC. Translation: CASKRDNEQFF.

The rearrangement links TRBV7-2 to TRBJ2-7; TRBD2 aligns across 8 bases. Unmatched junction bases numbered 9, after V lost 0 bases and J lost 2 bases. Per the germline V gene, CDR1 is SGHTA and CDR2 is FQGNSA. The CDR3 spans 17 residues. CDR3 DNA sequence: TGTGCCAGCAGCTTAGCGCCGGAGCGGGGGCCCACCTACGAGCAGTACTTC. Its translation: CASSLAPERGPTYEQYF.

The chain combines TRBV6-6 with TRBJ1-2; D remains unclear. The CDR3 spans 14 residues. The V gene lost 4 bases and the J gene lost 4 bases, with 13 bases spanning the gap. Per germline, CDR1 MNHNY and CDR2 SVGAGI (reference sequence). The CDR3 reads CASSFIGGGYGYTF. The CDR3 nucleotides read TGTGCCAGCAGTTTTATAGGAGGAGGCTATGGCTACACCTTC.

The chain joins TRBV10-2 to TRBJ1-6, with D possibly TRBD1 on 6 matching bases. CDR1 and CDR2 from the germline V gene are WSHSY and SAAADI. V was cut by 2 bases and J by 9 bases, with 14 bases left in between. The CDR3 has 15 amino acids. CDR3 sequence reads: CASSEIAGAFSPLHF. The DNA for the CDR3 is TGCGCCAGCAGTGAGATCGCAGGGGCCTTTTCACCCCTCCACTTT.

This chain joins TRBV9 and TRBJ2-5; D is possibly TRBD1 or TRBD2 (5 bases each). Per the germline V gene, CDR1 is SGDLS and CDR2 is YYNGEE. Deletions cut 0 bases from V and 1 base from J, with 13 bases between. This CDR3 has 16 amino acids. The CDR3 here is CASSVALGVGQETQYF. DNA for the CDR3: TGTGCCAGCAGCGTAGCTTTGGGGGTCGGCCAAGAGACCCAGTACTTC. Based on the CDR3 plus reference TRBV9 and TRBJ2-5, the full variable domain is DSGVTQTPKHLITATGQRVTLRCSPRSGDLSVYWYQQSLDQGLQFLIQYYNGEERAKGNILERFSAQQFPDLHSELNLSSLELGDSALYFCASSVALGVGQETQYFGPGTRLLVL.

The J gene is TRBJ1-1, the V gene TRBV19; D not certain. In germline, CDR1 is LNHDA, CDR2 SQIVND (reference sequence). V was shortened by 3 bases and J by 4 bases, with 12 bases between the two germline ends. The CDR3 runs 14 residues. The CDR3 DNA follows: TGTGCCAGTAGTATCCCACACGGAGGCACTGAAGCTTTCTTT. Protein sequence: CASSIPHGGTEAFF.

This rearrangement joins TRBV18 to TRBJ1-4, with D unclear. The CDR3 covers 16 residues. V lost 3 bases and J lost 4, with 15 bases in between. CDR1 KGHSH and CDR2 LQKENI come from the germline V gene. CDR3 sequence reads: CASSPSGRQSNEKLFF. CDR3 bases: TGTGCCAGCTCACCCTCCGGCCGTCAGAGTAATGAAAAACTGTTTTTT.

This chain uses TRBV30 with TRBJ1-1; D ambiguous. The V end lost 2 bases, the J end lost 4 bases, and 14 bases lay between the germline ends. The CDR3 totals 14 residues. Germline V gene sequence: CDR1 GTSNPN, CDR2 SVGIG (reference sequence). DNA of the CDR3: TGTGCCTGGAGTACAGCCGCGAGTGGCACTGAAGCTTTCTTT. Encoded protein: CAWSTAASGTEAFF.

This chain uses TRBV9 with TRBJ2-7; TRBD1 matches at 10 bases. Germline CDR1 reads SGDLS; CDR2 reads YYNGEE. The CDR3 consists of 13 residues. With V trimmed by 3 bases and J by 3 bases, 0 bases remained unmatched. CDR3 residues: CASSGTGGYEQYF. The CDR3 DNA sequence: TGTGCCAGCAGCGGGACAGGGGGCTACGAGCAGTACTTC.

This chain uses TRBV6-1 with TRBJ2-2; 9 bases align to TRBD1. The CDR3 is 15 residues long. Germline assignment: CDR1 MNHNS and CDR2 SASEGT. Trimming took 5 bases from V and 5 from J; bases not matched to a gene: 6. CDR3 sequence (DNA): TGTGCCAGCAGTTCCGGGACAGGGTGGACCGGGGAGCTGTTTTTT. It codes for CASSSGTGWTGELFF.

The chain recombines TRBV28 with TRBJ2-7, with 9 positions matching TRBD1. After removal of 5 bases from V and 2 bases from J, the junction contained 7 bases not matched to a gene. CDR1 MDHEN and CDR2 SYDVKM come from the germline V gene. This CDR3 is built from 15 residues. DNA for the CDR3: TGTGCCAGCAGTACACAGGGGGCCCTTCCCTACGAGCAGTACTTC. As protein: CASSTQGALPYEQYF.

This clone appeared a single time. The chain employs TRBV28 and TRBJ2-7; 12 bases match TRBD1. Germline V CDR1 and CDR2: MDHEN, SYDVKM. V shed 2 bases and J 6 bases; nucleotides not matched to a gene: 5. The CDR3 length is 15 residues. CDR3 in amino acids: CASSLGGTGGLEQYF. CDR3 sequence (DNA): TGTGCCAGCAGTTTAGGCGGGACAGGGGGCCTCGAGCAGTACTTC. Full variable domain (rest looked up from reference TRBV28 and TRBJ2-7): DVKVTQSSRYLVKRTGEKVFLECVQDMDHENMFWYRQDPGLGLRLIYFSYDVKMKEKGDIPEGYSVSREKKERFSLILESASTNQTSMYLCASSLGGTGGLEQYFGPGTRLTVT.

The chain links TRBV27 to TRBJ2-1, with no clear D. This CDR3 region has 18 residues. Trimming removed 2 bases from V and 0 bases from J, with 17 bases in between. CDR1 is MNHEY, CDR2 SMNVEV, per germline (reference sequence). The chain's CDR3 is CASSLGSGRASSYNEQFF. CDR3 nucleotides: TGTGCCAGCAGTTTAGGTTCCGGACGGGCGAGCTCCTACAATGAGCAGTTCTTC.

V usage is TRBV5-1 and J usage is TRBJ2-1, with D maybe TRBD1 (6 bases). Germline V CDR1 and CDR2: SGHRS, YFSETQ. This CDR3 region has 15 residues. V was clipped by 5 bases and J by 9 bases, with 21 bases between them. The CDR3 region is CASRLPGHGSGEQFF. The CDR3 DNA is TGCGCCAGCAGGCTTCCGGGACACGGAAGCGGTGAGCAGTTCTTC.

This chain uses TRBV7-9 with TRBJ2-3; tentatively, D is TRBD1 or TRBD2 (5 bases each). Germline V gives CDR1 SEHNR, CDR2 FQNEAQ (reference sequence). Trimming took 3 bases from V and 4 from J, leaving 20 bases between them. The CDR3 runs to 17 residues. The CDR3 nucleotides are TGTGCCAGCAGCTTCCCGGGGCAGGTCCCGAGGTCAGATACGCAGTATTTT. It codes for CASSFPGQVPRSDTQYF.

The DNA for the CDR3 is TGTGCCAGCAGCTTAGTGGACACCTCTGGAAACACCATATATTTT. Its protein is CASSLVDTSGNTIYF. This sequence joins TRBV7-2 and TRBJ1-3, with a possible D match to TRBD1 (5 bases). Germline V lookup: CDR1 SGHTA, CDR2 FQGNSA. Trimming stripped 1 base from V and 0 bases from J, with 7 bases between. CDR3 length equals 15 residues.

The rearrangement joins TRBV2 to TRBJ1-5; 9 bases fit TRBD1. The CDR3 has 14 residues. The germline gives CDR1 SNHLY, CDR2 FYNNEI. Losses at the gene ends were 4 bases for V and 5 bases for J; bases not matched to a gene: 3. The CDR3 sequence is CASSVRTGDQPQHF. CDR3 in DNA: TGTGCCAGCAGTGTCCGGACAGGGGATCAGCCCCAGCATTTT.

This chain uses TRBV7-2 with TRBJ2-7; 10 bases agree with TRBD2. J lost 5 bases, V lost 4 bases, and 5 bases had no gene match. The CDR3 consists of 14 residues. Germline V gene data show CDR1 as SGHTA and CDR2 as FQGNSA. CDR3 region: CASSSSGRGDEQYF. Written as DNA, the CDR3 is TGTGCCAGCAGCTCTAGCGGGAGAGGAGACGAGCAGTACTTC. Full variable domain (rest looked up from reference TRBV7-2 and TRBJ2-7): GAGVSQSPSNKVTEKGKDVELRCDPISGHTALYWYRQSLGQGLEFLIYFQGNSAPDKSGLPSDRFSAERTGGSVSTLTIQRTQQEDSAVYLCASSSSGRGDEQYFGPGTRLTVT.